This T cell receptor (beta chain) was found in a study of T cell changes during pregnancy in multiple sclerosis. This CDR3 region has 19 residues. CDR1 and CDR2 from the germline V gene are WSHSY and SAAADI. With V trimmed by 6 bases and J by 3 bases, 19 bases remained unmatched. Clones were read by immunoSEQ multiplex PCR, and TCRdb kept only the in-frame ones, dropping some. The sample includes roughly 88,000 clones, approximately 92% of them seen just once. This chain links TRBV10-2 with TRBJ2-2; 7 bases map to TRBD2. The receptor comes from a female donor with multiple sclerosis, enrolled in a pregnancy study. The sample in question was peripheral blood, obtained in the first trimester of pregnancy. CDR3 bases: TGCGCCAGCAGGGGCGGGCCTAGCGGCCCACTGAGAGACACCGGGGAGCTGTTTTTT. Protein: CASRGGPSGPLRDTGELFF.